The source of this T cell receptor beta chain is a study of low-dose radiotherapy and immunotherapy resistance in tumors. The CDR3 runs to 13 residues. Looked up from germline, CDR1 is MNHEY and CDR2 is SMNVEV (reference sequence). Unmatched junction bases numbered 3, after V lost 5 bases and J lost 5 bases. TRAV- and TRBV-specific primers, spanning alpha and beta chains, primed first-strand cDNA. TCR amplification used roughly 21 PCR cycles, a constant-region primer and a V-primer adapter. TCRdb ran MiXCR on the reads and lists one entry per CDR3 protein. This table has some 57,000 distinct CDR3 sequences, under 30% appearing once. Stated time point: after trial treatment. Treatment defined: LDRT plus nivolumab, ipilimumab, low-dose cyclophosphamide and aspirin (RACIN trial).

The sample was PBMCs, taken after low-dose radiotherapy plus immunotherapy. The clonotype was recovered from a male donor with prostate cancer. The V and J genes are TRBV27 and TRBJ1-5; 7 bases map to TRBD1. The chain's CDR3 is CASSDRVDQPQHF. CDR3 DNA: TGTGCCAGCAGTGACAGGGTCGATCAGCCCCAGCATTTT.